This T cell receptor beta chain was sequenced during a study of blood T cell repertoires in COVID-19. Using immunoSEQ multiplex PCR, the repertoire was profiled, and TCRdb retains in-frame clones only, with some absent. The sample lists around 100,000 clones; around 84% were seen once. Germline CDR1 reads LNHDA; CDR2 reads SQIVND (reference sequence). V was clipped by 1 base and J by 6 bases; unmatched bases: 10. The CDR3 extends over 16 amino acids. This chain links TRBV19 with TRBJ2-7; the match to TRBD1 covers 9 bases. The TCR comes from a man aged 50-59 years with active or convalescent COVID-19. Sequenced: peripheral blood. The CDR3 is CASSIVPGQGPVEQYF. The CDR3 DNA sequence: TGTGCCAGTAGTATAGTTCCGGGACAGGGACCGGTCGAGCAGTACTTC.